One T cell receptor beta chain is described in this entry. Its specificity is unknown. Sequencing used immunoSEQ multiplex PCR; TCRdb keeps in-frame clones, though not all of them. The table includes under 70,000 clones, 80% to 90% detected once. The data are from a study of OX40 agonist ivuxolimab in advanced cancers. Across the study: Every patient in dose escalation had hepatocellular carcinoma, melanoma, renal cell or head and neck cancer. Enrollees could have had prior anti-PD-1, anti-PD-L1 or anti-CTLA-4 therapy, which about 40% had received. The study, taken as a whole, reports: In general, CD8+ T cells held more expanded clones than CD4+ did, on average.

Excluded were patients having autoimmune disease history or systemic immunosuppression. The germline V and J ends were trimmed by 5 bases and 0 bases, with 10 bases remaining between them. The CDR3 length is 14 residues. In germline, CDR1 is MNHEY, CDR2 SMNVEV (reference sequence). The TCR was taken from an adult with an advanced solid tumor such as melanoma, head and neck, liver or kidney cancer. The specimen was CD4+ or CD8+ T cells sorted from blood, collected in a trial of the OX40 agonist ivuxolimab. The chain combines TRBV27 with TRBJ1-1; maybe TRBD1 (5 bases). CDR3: CASSIEGMNTEAFF. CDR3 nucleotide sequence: TGTGCCAGCAGTATAGAGGGGATGAACACTGAAGCTTTCTTT.